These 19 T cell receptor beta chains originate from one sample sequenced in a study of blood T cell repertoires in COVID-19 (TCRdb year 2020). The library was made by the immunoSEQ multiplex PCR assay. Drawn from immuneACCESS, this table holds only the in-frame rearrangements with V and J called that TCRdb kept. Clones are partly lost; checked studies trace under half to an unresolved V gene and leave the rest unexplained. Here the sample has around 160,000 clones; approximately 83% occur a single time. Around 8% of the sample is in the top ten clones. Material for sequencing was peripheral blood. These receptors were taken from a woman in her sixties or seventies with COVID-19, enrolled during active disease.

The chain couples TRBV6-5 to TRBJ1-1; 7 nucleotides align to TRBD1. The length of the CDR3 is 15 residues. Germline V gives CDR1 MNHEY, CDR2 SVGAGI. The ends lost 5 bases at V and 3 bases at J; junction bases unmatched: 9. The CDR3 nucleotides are TGTGCCAGCAGTCGCAGGGGGAATAGCGACACTGAAGCTTTCTTT. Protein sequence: CASSRRGNSDTEAFF.

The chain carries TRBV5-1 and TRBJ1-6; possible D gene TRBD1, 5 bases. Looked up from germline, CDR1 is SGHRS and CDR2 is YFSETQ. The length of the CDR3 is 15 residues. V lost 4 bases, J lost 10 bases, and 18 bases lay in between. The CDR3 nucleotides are TGCGCCAGCAGCCCCGGGGAGGGGCGTTGGTCACCCCTCCACTTT. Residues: CASSPGEGRWSPLHF. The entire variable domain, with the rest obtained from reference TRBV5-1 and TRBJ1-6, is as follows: KAGVTQTPRYLIKTRGQQVTLSCSPISGHRSVSWYQQTPGQGLQFLFEYFSETQRNKGNFPGRFSGRQFSNSRSEMNVSTLELGDSALYLCASSPGEGRWSPLHFGNGTRLTVT.

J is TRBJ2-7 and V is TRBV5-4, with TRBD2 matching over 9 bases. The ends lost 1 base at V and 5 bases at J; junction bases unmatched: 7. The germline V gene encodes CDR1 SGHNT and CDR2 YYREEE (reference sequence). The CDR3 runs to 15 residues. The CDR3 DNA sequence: TGTGCCAGCAGCTTGAGGCGGGGGGGCCTTCACGAGCAGTACTTC. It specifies CASSLRRGGLHEQYF.

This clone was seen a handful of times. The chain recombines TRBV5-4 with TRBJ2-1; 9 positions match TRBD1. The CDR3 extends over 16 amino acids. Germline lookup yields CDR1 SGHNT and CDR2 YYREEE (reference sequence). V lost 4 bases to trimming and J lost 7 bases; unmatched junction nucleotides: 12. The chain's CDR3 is CASSRNPGQGRNEQFF. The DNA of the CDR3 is TGTGCCAGCAGCAGAAATCCGGGACAGGGAAGAAATGAGCAGTTCTTC.

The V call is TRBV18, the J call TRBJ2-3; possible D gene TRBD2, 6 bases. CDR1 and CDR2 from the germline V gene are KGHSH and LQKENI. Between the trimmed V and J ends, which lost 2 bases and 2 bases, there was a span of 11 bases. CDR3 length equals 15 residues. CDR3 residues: CASSPGDWTTDTQYF. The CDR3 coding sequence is TGTGCCAGCTCACCAGGGGACTGGACCACAGATACGCAGTATTTT.

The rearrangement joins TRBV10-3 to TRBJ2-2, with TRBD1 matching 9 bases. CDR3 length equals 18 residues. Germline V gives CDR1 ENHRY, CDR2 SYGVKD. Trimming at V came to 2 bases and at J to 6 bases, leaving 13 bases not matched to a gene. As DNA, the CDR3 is TGTGCCATCAGTGAGAGGGACGGACAGGGGAGGTCGGCCGGGGAGCTGTTTTTT. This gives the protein CAISERDGQGRSAGELFF.

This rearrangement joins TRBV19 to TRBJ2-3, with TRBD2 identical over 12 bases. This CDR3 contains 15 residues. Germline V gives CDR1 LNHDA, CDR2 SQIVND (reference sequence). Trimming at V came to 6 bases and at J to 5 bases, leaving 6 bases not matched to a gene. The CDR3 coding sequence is TGTGCCAGTAGGCAAACTAGCGGGGGGATAGATACGCAGTATTTT. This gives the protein CASRQTSGGIDTQYF. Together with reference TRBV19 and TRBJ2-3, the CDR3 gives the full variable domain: DGGITQSPKYLFRKEGQNVTLSCEQNLNHDAMYWYRQDPGQGLRLIYYSQIVNDFQKGDIAEGYSVSREKKESFPLTVTSAQKNPTAFYLCASRQTSGGIDTQYFGPGTRLTVL.

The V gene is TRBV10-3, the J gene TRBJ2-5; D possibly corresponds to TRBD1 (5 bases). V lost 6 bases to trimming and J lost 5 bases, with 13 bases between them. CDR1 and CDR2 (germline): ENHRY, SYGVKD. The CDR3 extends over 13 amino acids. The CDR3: CAIRSDSTETQYF. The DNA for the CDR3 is TGTGCCATCAGGTCCGACAGTACGGAGACCCAGTACTTC.

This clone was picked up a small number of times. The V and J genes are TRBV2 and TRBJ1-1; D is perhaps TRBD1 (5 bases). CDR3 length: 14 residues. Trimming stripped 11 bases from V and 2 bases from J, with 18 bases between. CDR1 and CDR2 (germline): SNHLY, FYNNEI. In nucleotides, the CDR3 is TGTGCCTGGCTCGACCTCAGGGCAAACACTGAAGCTTTCTTT. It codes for CAWLDLRANTEAFF. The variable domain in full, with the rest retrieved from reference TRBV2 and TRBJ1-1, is EPEVTQTPSHQVTQMGQEVILRCVPISNHLYFYWYRQILGQKVEFLVSFYNNEISEKSEIFDDQFSVERPDGSNFTLKIRSTKLEDSAMYFCAWLDLRANTEAFFGQGTRLTVV.

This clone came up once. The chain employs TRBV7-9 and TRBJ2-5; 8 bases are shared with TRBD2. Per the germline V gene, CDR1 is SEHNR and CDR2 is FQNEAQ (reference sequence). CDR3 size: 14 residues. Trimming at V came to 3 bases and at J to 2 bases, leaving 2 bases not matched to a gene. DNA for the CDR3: TGTGCCAGCAGCTTGGCGGGGGGTCAAGAGACCCAGTACTTC. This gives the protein CASSLAGGQETQYF.

The CDR3: CASSLGARGEQYF. The CDR3 DNA follows: TGTGCCAGCAGCTTGGGGGCCCGGGGAGAGCAGTACTTC. The rearrangement joins TRBV5-5 to TRBJ2-7, with TRBD2 as a possible D gene (5 bases). In germline, CDR1 is SGHKS, CDR2 YYEKEE (reference sequence). Trimming took 0 bases from V and 7 from J, leaving 11 bases between them. The CDR3 has 13 amino acids.

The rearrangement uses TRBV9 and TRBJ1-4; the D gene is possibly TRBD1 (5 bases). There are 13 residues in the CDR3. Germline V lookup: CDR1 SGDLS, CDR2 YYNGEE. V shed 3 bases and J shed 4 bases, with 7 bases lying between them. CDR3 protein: CASSGTYNEKLFF. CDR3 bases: TGTGCCAGCAGCGGGACATATAATGAAAAACTGTTTTTT.

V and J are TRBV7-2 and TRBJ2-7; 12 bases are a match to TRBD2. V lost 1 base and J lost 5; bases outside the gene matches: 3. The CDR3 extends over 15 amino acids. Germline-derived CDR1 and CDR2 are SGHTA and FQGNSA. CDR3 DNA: TGTGCCAGCAGCTTAGGACTAGCGGGGGTAAACGAGCAGTACTTC. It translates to CASSLGLAGVNEQYF.

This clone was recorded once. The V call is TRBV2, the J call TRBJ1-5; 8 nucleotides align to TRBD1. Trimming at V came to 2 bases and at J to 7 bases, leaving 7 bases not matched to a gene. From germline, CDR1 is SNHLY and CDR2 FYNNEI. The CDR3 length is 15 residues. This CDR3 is CASSETSTGDQPQHF. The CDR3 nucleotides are TGTGCCAGCAGTGAAACCTCGACAGGGGACCAGCCCCAGCATTTT.

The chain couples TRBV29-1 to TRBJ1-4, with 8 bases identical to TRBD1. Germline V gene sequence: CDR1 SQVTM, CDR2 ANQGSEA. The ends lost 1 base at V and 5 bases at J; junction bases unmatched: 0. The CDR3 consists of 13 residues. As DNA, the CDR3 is TGCAGCGTTGAAGGACAGGGGAATGAAAAACTGTTTTTT. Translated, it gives CSVEGQGNEKLFF.

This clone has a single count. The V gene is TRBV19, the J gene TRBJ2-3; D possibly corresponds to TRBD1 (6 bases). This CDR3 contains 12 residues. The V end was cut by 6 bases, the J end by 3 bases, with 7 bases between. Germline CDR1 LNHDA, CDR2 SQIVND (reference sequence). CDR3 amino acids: CASRTGTDTQYF. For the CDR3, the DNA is TGTGCCAGTAGAACAGGGACAGATACGCAGTATTTT.

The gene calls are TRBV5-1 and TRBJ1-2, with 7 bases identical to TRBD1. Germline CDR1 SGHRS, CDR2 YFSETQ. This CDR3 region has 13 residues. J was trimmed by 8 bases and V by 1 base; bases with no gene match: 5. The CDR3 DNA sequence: TGCGCCAGCAGCTTGTGGCAGGGGGACGGCTACACCTTC. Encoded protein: CASSLWQGDGYTF.

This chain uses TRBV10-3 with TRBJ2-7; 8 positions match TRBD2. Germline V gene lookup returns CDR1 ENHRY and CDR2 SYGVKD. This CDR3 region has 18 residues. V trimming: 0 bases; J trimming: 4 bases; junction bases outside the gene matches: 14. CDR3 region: CAISESLSVAGSFYEQYF. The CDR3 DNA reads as TGTGCCATCAGTGAGTCGTTATCGGTAGCGGGGAGCTTTTACGAGCAGTACTTC.

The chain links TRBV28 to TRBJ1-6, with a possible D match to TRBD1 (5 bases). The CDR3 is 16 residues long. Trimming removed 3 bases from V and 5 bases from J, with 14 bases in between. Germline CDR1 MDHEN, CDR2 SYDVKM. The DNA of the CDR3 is TGTGCCAGCAGTTTTTATAAGGGGATAGATAATTCACCCCTCCACTTT. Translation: CASSFYKGIDNSPLHF.